This TCR beta chain stems from a study of shared clonotypes between healthy human individuals. On the study more broadly: Ranging from 18 to 49 in age, donors were two women and three men.

CDR3 length equals 13 residues. Germline CDR1 is SGHVS and CDR2 is FNYEAQ. V lost 0 bases and J lost 6, with 9 bases in between. CD4+ cells underwent separation, giving CD45RA+ naive and CD45RA-negative memory subsets. The authors ran the assay at deep level. Method: immunoSEQ multiplex PCR; TCRdb's copy keeps in-frame clones and lacks some. The sample records over a million clones, 96% being singletons. The TCR sequence derives from a young man in good health. V is TRBV7-6 and J is TRBJ2-7, with D maybe TRBD2 (5 bases). Sequencing was performed on naive CD4+ T cells sorted from blood. Subset of the sample: CD45RA+ positively selected. Written as DNA, the CDR3 is TGTGCCAGCAGCTTAGCGCGAGGGATCGAGCAGTACTTC. It encodes CASSLARGIEQYF.